Detailed here is one T cell receptor (beta chain). Measured with immunoSEQ multiplex PCR; TCRdb has only the in-frame clones, and not every one. The repertoire includes about 52,000 clones, 89% of them detected once, and 4.5% to 6% sits in the top ten. This entry belongs to a study of blood T cell repertoires in COVID-19. The sample consisted of peripheral blood. The receptor comes from a man in his 60s with active COVID-19.

The CDR3 reads CASSTDRGRGTQYF. The CDR3 DNA follows: TGTGCCAGCAGCACCGACAGGGGCCGGGGTACCCAGTACTTC. The chain combines TRBV7-2 with TRBJ2-5; 8 bases map to TRBD1. CDR1 SGHTA and CDR2 FQGNSA come from the germline V gene. V was clipped by 5 bases and J by 8 bases; unmatched bases: 10. The CDR3 loop spans 14 amino acids.